This TCR beta chain was identified in a study of T cell responses to AZD1222 COVID-19 vaccine. The V and J ends lost 0 bases and 1 base respectively, with 7 bases between them. This CDR3 is built from 15 residues. The V gene's germline CDR1 is SGHRS and CDR2 YFSETQ. Sequenced by immunoSEQ multiplex PCR; TCRdb stores in-frame clones only, minus some. The sample has about 150,000 clones; about 81% are singletons. Turning to this clone: Other DNA sequences in the sample encode the same CDR3.

The chain links TRBV5-1 to TRBJ2-2, with D uncertain. The sequence was obtained from an adult in good health. This sample comprised peripheral blood, obtained on day 0 of MenACWY control vaccination. The CDR3 spells CASSLGGRNTGELFF. CDR3 in DNA: TGCGCCAGCAGCTTGGGGGGAAGGAACACCGGGGAGCTGTTTTTT.